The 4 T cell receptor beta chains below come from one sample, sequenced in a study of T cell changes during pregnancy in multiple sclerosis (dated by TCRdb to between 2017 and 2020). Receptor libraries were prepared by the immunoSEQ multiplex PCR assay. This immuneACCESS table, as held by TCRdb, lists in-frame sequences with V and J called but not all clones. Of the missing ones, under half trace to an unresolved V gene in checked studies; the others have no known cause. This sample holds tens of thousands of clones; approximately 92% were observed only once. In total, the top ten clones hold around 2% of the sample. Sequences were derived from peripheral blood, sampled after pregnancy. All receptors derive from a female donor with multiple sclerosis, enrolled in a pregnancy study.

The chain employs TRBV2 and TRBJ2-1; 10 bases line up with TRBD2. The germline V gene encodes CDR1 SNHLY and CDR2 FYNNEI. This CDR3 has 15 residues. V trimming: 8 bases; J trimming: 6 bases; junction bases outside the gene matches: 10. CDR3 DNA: TGTGCCAGCCAGTTCATGAGCGGGAGGGTCAATGAGCAGTTCTTC. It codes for CASQFMSGRVNEQFF.

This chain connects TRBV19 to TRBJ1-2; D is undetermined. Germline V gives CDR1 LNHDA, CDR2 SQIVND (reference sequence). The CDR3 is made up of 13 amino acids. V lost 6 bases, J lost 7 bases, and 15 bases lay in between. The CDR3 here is CASRAIRGSGYTF. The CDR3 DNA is TGTGCCAGTAGGGCAATACGGGGATCTGGCTACACCTTC.

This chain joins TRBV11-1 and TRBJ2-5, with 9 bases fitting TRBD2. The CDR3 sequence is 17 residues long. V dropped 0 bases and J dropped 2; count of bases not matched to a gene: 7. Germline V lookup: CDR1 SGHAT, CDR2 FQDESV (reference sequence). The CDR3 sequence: CASSLAMSSGIQETQYF. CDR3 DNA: TGTGCCAGCAGCTTAGCGATGTCTAGCGGGATTCAAGAGACCCAGTACTTC.

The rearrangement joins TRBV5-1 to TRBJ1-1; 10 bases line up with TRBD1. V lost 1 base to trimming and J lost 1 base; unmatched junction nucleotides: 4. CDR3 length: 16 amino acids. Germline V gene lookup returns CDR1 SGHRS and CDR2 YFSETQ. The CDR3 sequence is CASSLKGTGANTEAFF. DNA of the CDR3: TGCGCCAGCAGCTTGAAAGGGACAGGGGCGAACACTGAAGCTTTCTTT. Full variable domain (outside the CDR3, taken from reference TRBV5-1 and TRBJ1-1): KAGVTQTPRYLIKTRGQQVTLSCSPISGHRSVSWYQQTPGQGLQFLFEYFSETQRNKGNFPGRFSGRQFSNSRSEMNVSTLELGDSALYLCASSLKGTGANTEAFFGQGTRLTVV.